The 13 T cell receptor beta chains below all came from one sample that was sequenced in a study of T cell changes during pregnancy in multiple sclerosis. Measured with immunoSEQ multiplex PCR; TCRdb has only the in-frame clones, and not every one. Of approximately 71,000 clones in the sample, over 85% were seen once. This specimen consisted of peripheral blood, obtained in the third trimester of pregnancy. The receptors derive from a female donor with multiple sclerosis, enrolled in a pregnancy study.

The table lists this clone with a count of one. CDR3 sequence reads: CASSDPREETQYF. CDR3 nucleotide sequence: TGTGCCAGCAGCGACCCCAGGGAAGAGACCCAGTACTTC. The chain is built from TRBV9 and TRBJ2-5, with a weak D call TRBD1 (5 bases). The length of the CDR3 is 13 residues. With 3 bases removed from V and 3 bases from J, the gap between germline ends came to 9 bases. Germline lookup yields CDR1 SGDLS and CDR2 YYNGEE. Filled out from reference TRBV9 and TRBJ2-5, the complete variable domain reads DSGVTQTPKHLITATGQRVTLRCSPRSGDLSVYWYQQSLDQGLQFLIQYYNGEERAKGNILERFSAQQFPDLHSELNLSSLELGDSALYFCASSDPREETQYFGPGTRLLVL.

The V gene is TRBV2, the J gene TRBJ1-3; 11 nucleotides line up with TRBD1. Trimming took 6 bases from V and 3 from J; bases not matched to a gene: 4. Germline V gene data show CDR1 as SNHLY and CDR2 as FYNNEI. The CDR3 sequence is 15 residues long. As DNA, the CDR3 is TGTGCCAGCAGCCCGGGACAGGGGGTTGGAAACACCATATATTTT. Its protein is CASSPGQGVGNTIYF.

This clone came up once. This chain uses TRBV27 with TRBJ1-5, with D maybe TRBD1 (6 bases). This CDR3 has 14 amino acids. Germline CDR1 and CDR2: MNHEY and SMNVEV (reference sequence). Trimming shortened V by 7 bases and J by 3 bases, and 13 bases separated the two germline ends. The DNA for the CDR3 is TGTGCCAGCAAGGGGTTGGGGGCCAATCAGCCCCAGCATTTT. Its protein product is CASKGLGANQPQHF.

V usage is TRBV19 and J usage is TRBJ2-7, with 11 positions matching TRBD2. Trimming took 5 bases from V and 1 from J; bases not matched to a gene: 7. Looked up from germline, CDR1 is LNHDA and CDR2 is SQIVND (reference sequence). CDR3 size: 16 residues. In DNA form, the CDR3 reads TGTGCCAGTAGTCTCTGGGGACTAGCGGAATCCTACGAGCAGTACTTC. Protein: CASSLWGLAESYEQYF.

The chain is built from TRBV13 and TRBJ2-5, with D perhaps TRBD2 (5 bases). The ends were cut back, 5 bases at V and 5 bases at J, with 12 bases in the middle. Per germline, CDR1 PRHDT and CDR2 FYEKMQ (reference sequence). CDR3 length: 13 residues. The DNA for the CDR3 is TGTGCCAGCAGCCGAGACCGGAGGGAGACCCAGTACTTC. Translating gives CASSRDRRETQYF. Based on the CDR3 plus reference TRBV13 and TRBJ2-5, the full variable domain is AAGVIQSPRHLIKEKRETATLKCYPIPRHDTVYWYQQGPGQDPQFLISFYEKMQSDKGSIPDRFSAQQFSDYHSELNMSSLELGDSALYFCASSRDRRETQYFGPGTRLLVL.

On this clone: Different DNA sequences within this sample yield the same CDR3. The chain joins TRBV9 to TRBJ2-6, with D tentatively TRBD2 (5 bases). Germline-derived CDR1 and CDR2 are SGDLS and YYNGEE. V was cut by 6 bases and J by 0 bases, with 19 bases left in between. The CDR3 contains 18 residues. The CDR3 bases are TGTGCCAGCACTCCATTGAGAGGCCGGGACTCTGGGGCCAACGTCCTGACTTTC. It specifies CASTPLRGRDSGANVLTF.

The rearrangement joins TRBV4-1 to TRBJ1-1; the D gene is possibly TRBD1 (5 bases). Between the trimmed V and J ends, which lost 5 bases and 8 bases, there was a span of 15 bases. Looked up from germline, CDR1 is MGHRA and CDR2 is YSYEKL. The CDR3 is made up of 13 amino acids. CDR3 region: CASSSRGLGEAFF. The DNA of the CDR3 is TGCGCCAGCAGCTCAAGGGGACTTGGGGAAGCTTTCTTT.

V is TRBV29-1 and J is TRBJ2-7; 16 bases align to TRBD2. This CDR3 contains 17 residues. The germline V gene has CDR1 SQVTM and CDR2 ANQGSEA. V shed 1 base, J shed 2 bases, and the junction held 5 bases outside the gene matches. Here the CDR3 DNA reads TGCAGCGTTGAAGTTTCAGGGACTAGCGGGAGGGCCTACGAGCAGTACTTC. Translating gives CSVEVSGTSGRAYEQYF.

The rearrangement uses TRBV7-9 and TRBJ2-1; 7 bases fit TRBD1. Germline CDR1 is SEHNR and CDR2 is FQNEAQ (reference sequence). CDR3 length: 17 residues. J lost 6 bases, V lost 4 bases, and 15 bases had no gene match. The CDR3 loop is CASSSTLHENRGNEQFF. CDR3 bases: TGTGCCAGCAGCTCGACCCTCCACGAAAACAGGGGCAATGAGCAGTTCTTC.

The chain carries TRBV27 and TRBJ1-4; D gene ambiguous. Trimming stripped 5 bases from V and 5 bases from J, with 18 bases between. The CDR3 runs 16 residues. The germline V gene encodes CDR1 MNHEY and CDR2 SMNVEV (reference sequence). The CDR3 DNA is TGTGCCAGCAGTCACCACCGCGGACCGGGAAATGAAAAACTGTTTTTT. It translates to CASSHHRGPGNEKLFF. The whole variable domain, remainder taken from reference TRBV27 and TRBJ1-4, is EAQVTQNPRYLITVTGKKLTVTCSQNMNHEYMSWYRQDPGLGLRQIYYSMNVEVTDKGDVPEGYKVSRKEKRNFPLILESPSPNQTSLYFCASSHHRGPGNEKLFFGSGTQLSVL.

This chain links TRBV5-4 with TRBJ2-1; D gene ambiguous. V lost 0 bases to trimming and J lost 0 bases, with 13 bases between them. Germline CDR1 is SGHNT and CDR2 is YYREEE (reference sequence). The CDR3 is 17 amino acids. The CDR3 DNA is TGTGCCAGCAGCTTGGACAGCCCCTCAAGCTCCTACAATGAGCAGTTCTTC. Protein product: CASSLDSPSSSYNEQFF.

The chain links TRBV19 to TRBJ2-7; D perhaps matches TRBD1 (6 bases). Trimming removed 5 bases from V and 3 bases from J, with 14 bases in between. CDR3 length: 14 amino acids. In germline, CDR1 is LNHDA, CDR2 SQIVND (reference sequence). CDR3 nucleotides: TGTGCCAGTAGTGCGAAAGAGGGGGTCTACGAGCAGTACTTC. Amino acids: CASSAKEGVYEQYF.

The rearrangement links TRBV18 to TRBJ1-3; tentative D call: TRBD1 (5 bases). Deletions cut 0 bases from V and 0 bases from J, with 12 bases between. The CDR3 is 17 amino acids. CDR1 and CDR2 (germline): KGHSH, LQKENI. For the CDR3, the DNA is TGTGCCAGCTCACCACCCCAGGGCCCTCCCTCTGGAAACACCATATATTTT. It translates to CASSPPQGPPSGNTIYF. The full variable domain, rest sourced from reference TRBV18 and TRBJ1-3, is NAGVMQNPRHLVRRRGQEARLRCSPMKGHSHVYWYRQLPEEGLKFMVYLQKENIIDESGMPKERFSAEFPKEGPSILRIQQVVRGDSAAYFCASSPPQGPPSGNTIYFGEGSWLTVV.